The entry below describes one T cell receptor beta chain. No antigen is known for it. The data are from a study of T cell responses to AZD1222 COVID-19 vaccine. General observations from the study: Reportedly, close to half of spike-specific TCRs are directed against unmutated variant regions. All repertoire sampling was performed exclusively after the peak T cell response. Recipients of two AZD1222 doses showed rising Spike-specific TCR breadth and depth. Donors were chiefly white British, with a greater number of females, and clonal diversity was perhaps underestimated.

Measured with immunoSEQ multiplex PCR; TCRdb has only the in-frame clones, and not every one. The sample holds roughly 110,000 clones, about 89% seen once. This clonotype was sampled from an adult who received the AZD1222 COVID-19 vaccine. This sample comprised peripheral blood, obtained 28 days after the second AZD1222 dose.

CDR3 in amino acids: CASSSGEEQYF. The CDR3, as DNA: TGTGCCAGCTCATCAGGGGAAGAGCAGTACTTC. V gene TRBV18 combines with J gene TRBJ2-7, with a weak D call TRBD1 (6 bases). V lost 5 bases and J lost 7, with 9 bases in between. The CDR3 consists of 11 residues. Germline V lookup: CDR1 KGHSH, CDR2 LQKENI.